This entry is about one T cell receptor (beta chain). The data belong to a study of identical twins. Germline CDR1 is MDHEN and CDR2 is SYDVKM. The CDR3 covers 15 residues. The V and J ends lost 1 base and 0 bases respectively, with 9 bases between them. TCRdb reprocessed the 5' RACE reads via MiXCR and lists one record per CDR3 protein. The data show 1,800,000 or so distinct CDR3 sequences, around a third seen once. The gene calls are TRBV28 and TRBJ1-2; D uncertain. The specimen sequenced was cord blood. This clonotype was sampled from a newborn girl in good health. The CDR3 DNA is TGTGCCAGCAGTTTATCCGGCACACCTAACTATGGCTACACCTTC. Protein: CASSLSGTPNYGYTF.